This T cell receptor (beta chain) was found in a study of CD8 T cells in ankylosing spondylitis. MiXCR was run by TCRdb on the 5' RACE reads, yielding one entry per CDR3 protein. The sample gives approximately 220,000 distinct CDR3 sequences, about 10% of which show up once; 21% is in the top ten. This clonotype was detected ten times or more. The CDR3 is 15 residues long. V dropped 6 bases and J dropped 2 bases, with 14 bases sitting between them. Sequencing was carried out using blood, either unsorted or a sorted T cell fraction (not recorded which). The receptor was isolated from a male donor with ankylosing spondylitis or in good health (not recorded which). The rearrangement joins TRBV12-3 or TRBV12-4 to TRBJ1-3; the D gene is possibly TRBD1 (6 bases). CDR3 nucleotide sequence: TGTGCCAGCAGCCTTTTACAGGGTGCTGGAAACACCATATATTTT. Translating gives CASSLLQGAGNTIYF.